This T cell receptor (beta chain) was found in a study of T cells in localized non-small cell lung cancer. Study-wide findings and caveats: Uninvolved adjacent lung had more T cell clonality than any other tissue, topping tumor. Sequencing was limited to one tumor region, leaving the possibility of heterogeneity open. A median of approximately 54 clones ranked among the top 100 in tumor appeared in adjacent lung. Elevated circulating T cell density in blood was associated with longer overall survival.

Assay used: immunoSEQ multiplex PCR; TCRdb lists only in-frame clones, some missing. This sample has roughly 2,100 clones, with 20% to 25% found just once. The CDR3 is 13 amino acids. Germline V gene data show CDR1 as SGHTA and CDR2 as FQGNSA. Trimming took 2 bases from V and 6 from J, leaving 10 bases between them. This clone rates as medium-sized. The antigen is not known. The TCR originated in a male donor older than 55 with stage II lung adenocarcinoma. Sequencing used lung tumor tissue, obtained before any cancer treatment. The chain carries TRBV7-2 and TRBJ1-1; D unclear. The CDR3 here is CASSLFSTAEAFF. CDR3 DNA sequence: TGTGCCAGCAGCTTATTTTCAACAGCTGAAGCTTTCTTT.